This TCR beta chain emerged from a study of Graves' ophthalmopathy and Graves' hyperthyroidism. This CDR3 region has 13 residues. V gave up 6 bases and J gave up 7 bases, with 16 bases separating them. Diagnoses were established from clinical symptoms, serum thyroxine, TRAb, thyroid ultrasound and orbital computed tomography. In this sample, this clonotype turned up a few times. Amplification of TCR beta CDR3 regions used RNA transcripts. First-round RT-PCR employed HTBI primers, with a second-round multiplex PCR after it. TCRdb re-analysed the multiplex PCR reads in MiXCR, keeping a single row per CDR3 protein. The repertoire holds roughly 700,000 distinct CDR3 sequences, with 35% to 50% as singletons.

The V and J genes are TRBV12-3 or TRBV12-4 and TRBJ2-7, with D tentatively TRBD2 (6 bases). Sequencing was carried out using peripheral blood. The origin of this receptor is an adult man with Graves' ophthalmopathy. The CDR3 sequence is CASSPPGGWEQYF. DNA of the CDR3: TGTGCCAGCAGCCCCCCCGGGGGTTGGGAGCAGTACTTC.